Below, one T cell receptor (beta chain) is given with its context. This clone's antigen is unknown. No base qualities exist here, and no much larger clone lies one base off it. Distinct nucleotide sequences in the sample also encode this CDR3. The sample originates from a study of shared clonotypes between healthy human individuals (dated by TCRdb to the early 2020s). Describing the broader study: The cohort included three men and a couple of women between 18 and 49 years of age. For each donor, three plates each were used for CD4 naive and CD4 memory, two plates were used for CD8 naive, and one plate was used for CD8 memory. To increase sequencing depth and limit assay-specific biases, TCR repertoire library preparation and sequencing were carried out by different laboratories using diverse techniques. The study deeply sequenced blood TCR repertoires of five healthy adults to estimate repertoire size and the extent of clonotype sharing between individuals. Each donor's leukapheresis produced roughly between roughly 0.85 and 9.5 billion PBMCs. The full study reports these points: Around 5% of naive CD4, roughly 3.5% of naive CD8, approximately 2% of memory CD4, and around 0.4% of memory CD8 clonotypes were shared across four donors. Pairwise subsampling indicated that sequencing depth was expected to affect the degree of clonotype sharing among donors. Rarefaction of sorted-subset datasets indicated incomplete sequencing despite the large sequencing depth. Sampling was limited to blood, and TCR repertoires in tissue likely differ from TCR repertoires in blood. Naive subsets generally had larger estimated clonotype richness than memory subsets. The genetic and exposure-history diversity represented was limited by the small number of donors. Clonotypes shared by all four sorted-subset donors showed higher generation probabilities than non-shared clonotypes.

Trimming removed 4 bases from V and 2 bases from J, leaving 9 bases between the germline ends. As encoded in the germline V gene, CDR1 is MGHRA while CDR2 is YSYEKL. The CDR3 measures 13 amino acids from cysteine to phenylalanine. The only DNA kept is the CDR3, 39 bases in frame from the first base. Using the deep immunoSEQ assay, TCR CDR3 regions were amplified from genomic DNA by multiplex PCR. Extracted genomic DNA from each cell subset was spread evenly across all wells of several immunoSEQ 96-well plates, with each plate serving as a replicate. For sorted subsets, 200 to 250 ng genomic DNA, equal to tens of thousands of T cell genomes, was loaded into each replicate PCR. Purified libraries were quantified with a Qubit 3.0 fluorometer, sized on a Bioanalyzer 2100, and re-quantified with the KAPA Library Quantification kit. Every immunoSEQ 96-well plate was sequenced on a dedicated single-read 150-cycle Illumina NextSeq 550 flow cell. Per the original workflow: The immunoSEQ output contained only junctional sequences without quality scores, so filtering could not match that applied to full-length reads. To assign V/J genes and CDR3, sequences were annotated against IMGT germline references using PyIR, a Python wrapper for IgBLAST v1.9. Any read was removed if the V/J assignment was weak (E-value above 1e-6), the CDR3 was missing, or the read contained stop codons, out-of-frame junctions, or ambiguous translated residues. V3J clonotypes were defined by identical inferred V gene, J gene, and CDR3 amino acid sequence. The percentage overlap between two repertoires was calculated by dividing the number of shared unique clonotypes by the size of the smaller repertoire. Repertoire richness was assessed with RTK rarefaction, the Chao1 estimator, and Recon v2.1 estimates of unobserved clonotypes. OLGA was used to compute generation probabilities for all TCRbeta clonotypes that the gDNA method yielded from several donors. TCRdb retrieved this table from immuneACCESS and kept in-frame rearrangements only. Not all clones are present; in checked studies, unresolved V genes account for under half, and no reason is known for the remainder. That table gives V, J and clone size, and the DNA gave D and trimming. This sample comprises nearly 2 million clones, roughly 94% of them detected only once. The leading ten clones occupy 1.2% of the sample.

CD8 naive samples consisted of CD45RO-negative cells that were positively selected for CCR7, yielding a CD45RA+CCR7+ population without TemRA cells. Donors were healthy HIV-negative adults with no recently reported acute infections or vaccinations. Every donor was a Caucasian adult living in Nashville, Tennessee, USA. Blood was collected by leukapheresis, and PBMCs were isolated by Ficoll-Histopaque density gradient centrifugation and then cryopreserved in liquid nitrogen vapor phase. Purity and quantity of every magnetically sorted T cell population were checked by analytical flow cytometry. Each sorted fraction had its genomic DNA isolated and then quantified by UV absorbance on a Nanodrop 2000c.

The sequencing sample was made of naive CD8+ T cells sorted from blood. The cell subset or site tag for this specimen amounts to: CD45RA+CCR7+. This chain joins TRBV4-1 to TRBJ2-7, with a tentative D gene TRBD1 over 6 matching bases. The TCR originated in a man aged 18 to 29 in good health. The CDR3 region has the sequence CASSRGQTYEQYF. The DNA sequence is given as TGCGCCAGCAGCCGGGGACAAACCTACGAGCAGTACTTC.